This TCR beta chain was captured in a study of response to subunit inactivated influenza vaccine. Per the germline V gene, CDR1 is GTSNPN and CDR2 is SVGIG (reference sequence). V lost 0 bases, J lost 4 bases, and 15 bases lay in between. The CDR3 totals 15 residues. Overall study findings and caveats: Only a handful of new T cells, the authors suggested, are recruited with each seasonal influenza vaccination.

Points on this clonotype: Its antigen is not identified.

TCRdb used MiXCR to reprocess the RT-PCR reads, holding one entry per CDR3 protein. The top ten clones hold more than 9.5% of a sample with a few hundred thousand distinct CDR3 sequences, approximately 14% of them seen once. The clonotype comes from a man in his forties or fifties who received an inactivated influenza vaccine. The V and J genes are TRBV30 and TRBJ1-2, with a weak D call TRBD1 (5 bases). Sequenced material: PBMCs from blood, taken roughly 12 days after vaccination. DNA for the CDR3: TGTGCCTGGAGTGTAACCCCAGGGACGGGCTATGGCTACACCTTC. Protein: CAWSVTPGTGYGYTF.